This T cell receptor beta chain was sequenced during a study of radiation and T cells in renal cell carcinoma. Findings and limits, study-wide: In blood, top tumor clones expanded by 2 weeks, shrinking by 4.

Libraries were prepared by immunoSEQ multiplex PCR; TCRdb keeps only in-frame clonotypes and omits some of them. The sample carries around 99,000 clones, approximately 80% recorded once. Points on this clone: Its target is not known.

The time point denotes: blood 4 weeks post-SBRT, at nephrectomy. Treatment noted: 15 Gy SBRT to primary tumor, nephrectomy 4 weeks later. Nephrectomy followed 15 Gy stereotactic body radiation by 4 weeks. After SBRT, blood was collected at 2 and 4 weeks, plus baseline. Clear cell pathology was present in this patient's renal cell carcinoma. This CDR3 spans 11 amino acids. Deletions cut 1 base from V and 8 bases from J, with 3 bases between. Germline assignment: CDR1 PRHDT and CDR2 FYEKMQ (reference sequence). The chain employs TRBV13 and TRBJ2-1, with D unresolved. The sample consisted of blood, taken from a patient whose treatment included radiotherapy and nephrectomy. This clonotype was obtained from a man aged 55 to 69 with renal cell carcinoma. The CDR3 DNA follows: TGTGCCAGCAGCTTAGTTCATGAGCAGTTCTTC. Protein sequence: CASSLVHEQFF. Variable domain in full (rest from reference TRBV13 and TRBJ2-1): AAGVIQSPRHLIKEKRETATLKCYPIPRHDTVYWYQQGPGQDPQFLISFYEKMQSDKGSIPDRFSAQQFSDYHSELNMSSLELGDSALYFCASSLVHEQFFGPGTRLTVL.